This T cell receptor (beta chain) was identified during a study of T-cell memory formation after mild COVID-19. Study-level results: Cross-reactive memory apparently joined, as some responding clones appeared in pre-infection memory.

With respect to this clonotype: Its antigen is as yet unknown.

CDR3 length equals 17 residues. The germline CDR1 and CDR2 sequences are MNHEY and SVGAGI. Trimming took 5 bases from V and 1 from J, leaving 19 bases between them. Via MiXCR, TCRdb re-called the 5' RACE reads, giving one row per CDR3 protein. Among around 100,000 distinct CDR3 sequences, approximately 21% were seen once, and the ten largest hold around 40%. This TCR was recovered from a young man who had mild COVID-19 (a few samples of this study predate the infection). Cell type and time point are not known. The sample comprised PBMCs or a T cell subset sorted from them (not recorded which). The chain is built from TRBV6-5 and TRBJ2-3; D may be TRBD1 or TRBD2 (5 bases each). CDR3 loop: CASSPNVGVRGTDTQYF. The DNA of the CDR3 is TGTGCCAGCAGTCCCAATGTGGGGGTAAGGGGCACAGATACGCAGTATTTT.